One and the same sample provided the 24 T cell receptor beta chains below, sequenced in a study of blood T cell repertoires in COVID-19. Using immunoSEQ multiplex PCR, the repertoire was profiled, and TCRdb retains in-frame clones only, with some absent. The table shows more than 95,000 clones, with about 74% occurring only once. What was sequenced was peripheral blood. These receptors all come from a man at least 80 years old with COVID-19, enrolled during active disease.

The chain uses TRBV7-2 and TRBJ2-7, with TRBD2 matching over 10 bases. Germline CDR1 SGHTA, CDR2 FQGNSA. The CDR3 totals 14 residues. With 1 base clipped from V and 6 bases from J, the junction kept 3 bases outside the gene matches. CDR3 nucleotide sequence: TGTGCCAGCAGCTTAGTCCCTAGCGGGAGCGAGCAGTACTTC. Its translation: CASSLVPSGSEQYF.

This clone came up a few times. This chain uses TRBV27 with TRBJ2-7; 7 bases agree with TRBD2. The length of the CDR3 is 13 residues. V trimming: 6 bases; J trimming: 3 bases; junction bases outside the gene matches: 5. Looked up from germline, CDR1 is MNHEY and CDR2 is SMNVEV (reference sequence). Here the CDR3 reads CASSDRGGYEQYF. The CDR3 DNA reads as TGTGCCAGCAGCGACCGCGGGGGCTACGAGCAGTACTTC.

This clone was counted a single time. The chain is built from TRBV4-3 and TRBJ2-3; 9 nucleotides align to TRBD2. The CDR3 is 19 residues long. The germline gives CDR1 LGHNA, CDR2 YSLEER. V shed 0 bases and J 7 bases; nucleotides not matched to a gene: 17. CDR3 in DNA: TGCGCCAGCAGCCAAGATTTCCTGGCGGGAGGGCCCTTCGAAAATACGCAGTATTTT. The encoded protein is CASSQDFLAGGPFENTQYF.

This clone was counted at least ten times. This sequence joins TRBV10-1 and TRBJ2-7, with 7 bases that match TRBD1. The CDR3 extends over 13 amino acids. V lost 2 bases to trimming and J lost 2 bases; unmatched junction nucleotides: 0. The V gene's germline CDR1 is WNHNN and CDR2 SYGVQD (reference sequence). CDR3 nucleotides: TGCGCCAGCAGTGAGACAGGGGCCTACGAGCAGTACTTC. Protein: CASSETGAYEQYF.

This chain uses TRBV2 with TRBJ1-6; D is possibly TRBD1 (5 bases). CDR3 length equals 15 residues. The germline V and J ends were trimmed by 2 bases and 10 bases, with 15 bases remaining between them. Germline V lookup: CDR1 SNHLY, CDR2 FYNNEI. The CDR3 loop is CASSESRVARSPLHF. The CDR3, as DNA: TGTGCCAGCAGTGAAAGCAGGGTGGCAAGGTCACCCCTCCACTTT.

The V gene is TRBV5-6, the J gene TRBJ2-7; D possibly corresponds to TRBD2 (6 bases). The CDR3 extends over 13 amino acids. In germline, CDR1 is SGHDT, CDR2 YYEEEE. Trimming cost V 0 bases and J 7 bases, with 11 bases left between them. Here the CDR3 DNA reads TGTGCCAGCAGCTTGGCCGGGAGAGAAGAGCAGTACTTC. The encoded protein is CASSLAGREEQYF.

The J gene is TRBJ2-3, the V gene TRBV7-3, with D possibly TRBD2 on 6 matching bases. V lost 7 bases to trimming and J lost 4 bases, with 18 bases between them. There are 15 residues in the CDR3. Per germline, CDR1 SGHTA and CDR2 FQGTGA. The DNA for the CDR3 is TGTGCCAGCACCCCCAGCGGAGGCGGGGCAGATACGCAGTATTTT. It specifies CASTPSGGGADTQYF. Filled out from reference TRBV7-3 and TRBJ2-3, the complete variable domain reads GAGVSQTPSNKVTEKGKYVELRCDPISGHTALYWYRQSLGQGPEFLIYFQGTGAADDSGLPNDRFFAVRPEGSVSTLKIQRTERGDSAVYLCASTPSGGGADTQYFGPGTRLTVL.

The CDR3 sequence is CASRPGTSGRTQYF. CDR3 bases: TGTGCCAGCAGACCCGGGACTAGCGGGAGAACTCAGTATTTT. The J gene is TRBJ2-3, the V gene TRBV27; 14 nucleotides match TRBD2. V lost 6 bases, J lost 12 bases, and 8 bases stayed unmatched. The CDR3 length is 14 residues. CDR1 is MNHEY and CDR2 is SMNVEV in the germline V gene (reference sequence).

The rearrangement links TRBV6-5 to TRBJ1-2, with D hard to call. This CDR3 comprises 13 residues. V was shortened by 6 bases and J by 4 bases, with 12 bases between the two germline ends. Germline V gene lookup returns CDR1 MNHEY and CDR2 SVGAGI. The CDR3 DNA is TGTGCCAGCAGCCTCGGGGAGGGCTATGGCTACACCTTC. It is translated as CASSLGEGYGYTF.

This rearrangement joins TRBV7-8 to TRBJ2-2; possibly TRBD2 for D (6 bases). Germline-derived CDR1 and CDR2 are SGHVS and FQNEAQ. V dropped 5 bases and J dropped 0 bases, with 13 bases sitting between them. The CDR3 spans 16 residues. CDR3 nucleotide sequence: TGTGCCAGCAGCCCCCGTAGACTAGCGAACACCGGGGAGCTGTTTTTT. This sequence encodes CASSPRRLANTGELFF.

V gene TRBV7-6 combines with J gene TRBJ2-2; TRBD1 matches 7 bases. The CDR3 has 17 residues. The V segment lost 5 bases and the J segment 1 base; nucleotides outside the gene matches: 10. Germline V gene lookup returns CDR1 SGHVS and CDR2 FNYEAQ. The CDR3 here is CASSAMTGLGNTGELFF. The CDR3 region has the DNA TGTGCCAGCAGCGCTATGACAGGGCTGGGGAACACCGGGGAGCTGTTTTTT. Combining the CDR3 with reference TRBV7-6 and TRBJ2-2 gives the whole variable domain GAGVSQSPRYKVTKRGQDVALRCDPISGHVSLYWYRQALGQGPEFLTYFNYEAQQDKSGLPNDRFSAERPEGSISTLTIQRTEQRDSAMYRCASSAMTGLGNTGELFFGEGSRLTVL.

The chain carries TRBV7-8 and TRBJ1-2; the D is unclear. This CDR3 spans 15 amino acids. Germline CDR1 reads SGHVS; CDR2 reads FQNEAQ. Trimming pared 1 base from V and 5 bases from J, leaving 14 bases between. The CDR3 bases are TGTGCCAGCAGCTTAGAAAGGGAGACACCGTATGGCTACACCTTC. It codes for CASSLERETPYGYTF.

The gene calls are TRBV15 and TRBJ2-7, with 10 bases that match TRBD1. The CDR3 contains 17 residues. The germline gives CDR1 LNHNV, CDR2 YYDKDF (reference sequence). V gave up 2 bases and J gave up 5 bases; unmatched junction bases: 12. In DNA form, the CDR3 reads TGTGCCACCAGCAGAACCACTCGACAGGGGGCGCGGAACGAGCAGTACTTC. Translated, it gives CATSRTTRQGARNEQYF. Based on the CDR3 plus reference TRBV15 and TRBJ2-7, the full variable domain is DAMVIQNPRYQVTQFGKPVTLSCSQTLNHNVMYWYQQKSSQAPKLLFHYYDKDFNNEADTPDNFQSRRPNTSFCFLDIRSPGLGDTAMYLCATSRTTRQGARNEQYFGPGTRLTVT.

This chain links TRBV7-8 with TRBJ2-7; 9 nucleotides agree with TRBD2. Losses at the gene ends were 5 bases for V and 6 bases for J; bases not matched to a gene: 11. Germline loops: CDR1 SGHVS, CDR2 FQNEAQ. This CDR3 spans 15 amino acids. The CDR3 here is CASSRGGSGSSEQYF. The CDR3 coding sequence is TGTGCCAGCAGCCGAGGGGGTAGCGGGAGCTCCGAGCAGTACTTC.

This clone was recorded a few times. This chain uses TRBV9 with TRBJ1-4; 11 bases line up with TRBD1. The CDR3 length is 16 residues. CDR1 is SGDLS, CDR2 YYNGEE, per germline. Unmatched junction bases numbered 8, after V lost 2 bases and J lost 8 bases. Written as DNA, the CDR3 is TGTGCCAGCAGCGTGGGGACAGGGGGTCAAGAAGAAAAACTGTTTTTT. Protein product: CASSVGTGGQEEKLFF.

The rearrangement uses TRBV6-5 and TRBJ2-7; weak D call: TRBD1 (6 bases). The CDR3 totals 15 residues. Deletions cut 0 bases from V and 4 bases from J, with 13 bases between. Germline V CDR1 and CDR2: MNHEY, SVGAGI. In DNA form, the CDR3 reads TGTGCCAGCAGTTACTCGGTGGGGGCTTTATACGAGCAGTACTTC. Translation: CASSYSVGALYEQYF.

This clone is a singleton in its sample. The V gene is TRBV5-1, the J gene TRBJ1-4; TRBD1 might be the D (5 bases). The CDR3 totals 15 residues. In germline, CDR1 is SGHRS, CDR2 YFSETQ. Trimming left V 4 bases short and J 7 bases short, with 17 bases between. The CDR3 is CASSRYGGVGEKLFF. The CDR3 DNA reads TGCGCCAGCAGCCGCTACGGGGGGGTCGGTGAAAAACTGTTTTTT.

The DNA for the CDR3 is TGTGCCAGCAGCCGGGGGGTAGCGGGGGTGACAGATACGCAGTATTTT. Its translation is CASSRGVAGVTDTQYF. The chain uses TRBV3-1 (or the pseudogene TRBV3-2) and TRBJ2-3; 9 bases align to TRBD2. The CDR3 is made up of 16 amino acids. With 4 bases clipped from V and 3 bases from J, the junction kept 8 bases outside the gene matches. Germline CDR1 reads LGHDT; CDR2 reads YNNKEL (reference sequence).

The chain uses TRBV28 and TRBJ1-4; 8 nucleotides align to TRBD1. The germline V gene encodes CDR1 MDHEN and CDR2 SYDVKM. The junction had 4 bases not matched to a gene; V was cut back by 3 bases and J by 1 base. This CDR3 comprises 16 residues. Here the CDR3 reads CASSLYRGVTNEKLFF. CDR3 nucleotides: TGTGCCAGCAGTTTGTACAGGGGGGTAACTAATGAAAAACTGTTTTTT. Variable domain in full (rest from reference TRBV28 and TRBJ1-4): DVKVTQSSRYLVKRTGEKVFLECVQDMDHENMFWYRQDPGLGLRLIYFSYDVKMKEKGDIPEGYSVSREKKERFSLILESASTNQTSMYLCASSLYRGVTNEKLFFGSGTQLSVL.

The V gene is TRBV9, the J gene TRBJ2-1, with D possibly being TRBD1 (7 bases). The CDR3 has 15 residues. V was shortened by 4 bases and J by 5 bases, with 16 bases between the two germline ends. Per the germline V gene, CDR1 is SGDLS and CDR2 is YYNGEE. The CDR3 sequence: CASSTRDRVDNEQFF. CDR3 nucleotides: TGTGCCAGCAGCACGCGGGACAGAGTAGACAATGAGCAGTTCTTC.

This clone was observed a single time. The chain joins TRBV6-5 to TRBJ2-2; the match to TRBD1 covers 10 bases. Germline CDR1 reads MNHEY; CDR2 reads SVGAGI. The CDR3 runs to 15 residues. After removal of 5 bases from V and 6 bases from J, the junction contained 6 bases not matched to a gene. The CDR3 region has the DNA TGTGCCAGCAGTAGCCGGGACAGGGGTCCCGGGGAGCTGTTTTTT. Its protein product is CASSSRDRGPGELFF.

The chain is built from TRBV14 and TRBJ1-1; no clear D. This CDR3 is 16 amino acids long. The germline CDR1 and CDR2 sequences are SGHDN and FVKESK. V lost 4 bases and J 7 bases, leaving 22 bases between the germline ends. CDR3 protein: CASSPLGRSLNDEAFF. As DNA, the CDR3 is TGTGCCAGCAGCCCCTTGGGCAGGTCACTCAATGATGAAGCTTTCTTT.

The rearrangement uses TRBV29-1 and TRBJ2-1; TRBD2 is a possible D gene (6 bases). Deletions cut 7 bases from V and 8 bases from J, with 9 bases between. CDR3 length: 10 amino acids. The germline V gene encodes CDR1 SQVTM and CDR2 ANQGSEA. CDR3 DNA: TGCAGCGGTTCTAGCGATGAGCAGTTCTTC. The encoded protein is CSGSSDEQFF.

CDR3 nucleotides: TGTGCCAGCGGCGGGGCAAGGACAGATACGCAGTATTTT. Translation: CASGGARTDTQYF. V is TRBV2 and J is TRBJ2-3; TRBD2 is a possible D gene (6 bases). The CDR3 length is 13 residues. V lost 8 bases, J lost 3 bases, and 12 bases lay in between. The V gene's germline CDR1 is SNHLY and CDR2 FYNNEI.